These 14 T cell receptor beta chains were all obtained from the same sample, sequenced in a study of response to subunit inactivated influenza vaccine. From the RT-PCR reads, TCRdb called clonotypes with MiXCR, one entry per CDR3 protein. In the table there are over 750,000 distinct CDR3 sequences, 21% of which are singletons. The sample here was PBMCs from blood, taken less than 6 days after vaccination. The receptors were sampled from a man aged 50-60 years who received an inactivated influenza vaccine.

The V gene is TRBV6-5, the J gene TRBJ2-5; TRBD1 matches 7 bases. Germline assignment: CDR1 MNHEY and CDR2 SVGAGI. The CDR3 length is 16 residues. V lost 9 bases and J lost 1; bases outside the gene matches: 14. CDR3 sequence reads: CASEFLRDRIQETQYF. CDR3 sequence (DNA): TGTGCCAGTGAGTTCCTCCGGGACAGAATCCAAGAGACCCAGTACTTC.

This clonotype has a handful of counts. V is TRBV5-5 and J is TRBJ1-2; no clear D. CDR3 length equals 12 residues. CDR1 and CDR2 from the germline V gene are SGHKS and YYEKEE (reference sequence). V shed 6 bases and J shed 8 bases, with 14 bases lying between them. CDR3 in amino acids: CASTELDGGYTF. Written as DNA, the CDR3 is TGTGCCAGCACGGAGCTAGACGGGGGCTACACCTTC. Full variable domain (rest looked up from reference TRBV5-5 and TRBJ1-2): DAGVTQSPTHLIKTRGQQVTLRCSPISGHKSVSWYQQVLGQGPQFIFQYYEKEERGRGNFPDRFSARQFPNYSSELNVNALLLGDSALYLCASTELDGGYTFGSGTRLTVV.

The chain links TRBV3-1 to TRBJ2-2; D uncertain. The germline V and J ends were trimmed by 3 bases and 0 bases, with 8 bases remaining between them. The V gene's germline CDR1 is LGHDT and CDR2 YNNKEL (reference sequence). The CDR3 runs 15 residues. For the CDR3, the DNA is TGTGCCAGCAGCCAGAGCCTAACGAACACCGGGGAGCTGTTTTTT. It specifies CASSQSLTNTGELFF.

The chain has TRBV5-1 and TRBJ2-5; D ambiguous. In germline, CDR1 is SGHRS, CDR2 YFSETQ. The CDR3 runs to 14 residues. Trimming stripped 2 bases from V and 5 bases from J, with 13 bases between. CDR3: CASSLSGAWETQYF. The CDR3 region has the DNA TGCGCCAGCAGCTTATCGGGTGCTTGGGAGACCCAGTACTTC.

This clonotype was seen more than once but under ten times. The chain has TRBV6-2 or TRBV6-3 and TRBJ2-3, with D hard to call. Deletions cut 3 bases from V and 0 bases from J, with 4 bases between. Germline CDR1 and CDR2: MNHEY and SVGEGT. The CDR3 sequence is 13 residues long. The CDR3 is CASSYKSTDTQYF. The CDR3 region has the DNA TGTGCCAGCAGTTATAAAAGCACAGATACGCAGTATTTT.

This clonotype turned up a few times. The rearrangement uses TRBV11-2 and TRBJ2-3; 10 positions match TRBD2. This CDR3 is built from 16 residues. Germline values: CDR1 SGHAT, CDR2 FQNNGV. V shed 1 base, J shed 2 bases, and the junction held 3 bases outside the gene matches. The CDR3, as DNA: TGTGCCAGCAGCTTAGTAGCGGGGGGTCTCACAGATACGCAGTATTTT. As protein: CASSLVAGGLTDTQYF.

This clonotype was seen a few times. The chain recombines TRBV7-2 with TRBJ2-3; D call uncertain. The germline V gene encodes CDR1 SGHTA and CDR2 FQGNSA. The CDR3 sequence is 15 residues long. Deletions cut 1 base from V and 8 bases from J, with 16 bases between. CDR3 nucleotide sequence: TGTGCCAGCAGCTTAGAGGCGGCGACGCACCGTACGCAGTATTTT. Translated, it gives CASSLEAATHRTQYF. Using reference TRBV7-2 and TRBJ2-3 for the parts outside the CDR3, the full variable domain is GAGVSQSPSNKVTEKGKDVELRCDPISGHTALYWYRQSLGQGLEFLIYFQGNSAPDKSGLPSDRFSAERTGGSVSTLTIQRTQQEDSAVYLCASSLEAATHRTQYFGPGTRLTVL.

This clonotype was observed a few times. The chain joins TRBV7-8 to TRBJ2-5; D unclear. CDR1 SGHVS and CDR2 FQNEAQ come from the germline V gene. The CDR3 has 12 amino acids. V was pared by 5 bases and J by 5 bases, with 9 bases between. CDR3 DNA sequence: TGTGCCAGCAGCCGAGCGTACGAGACCCAGTACTTC. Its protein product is CASSRAYETQYF.

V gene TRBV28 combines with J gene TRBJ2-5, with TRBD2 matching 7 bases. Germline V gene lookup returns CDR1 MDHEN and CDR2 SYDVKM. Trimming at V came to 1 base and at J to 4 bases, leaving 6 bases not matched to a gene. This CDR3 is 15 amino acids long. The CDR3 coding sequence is TGTGCCAGCAGTTTATTAAATAGCGGGCTAGAGACCCAGTACTTC. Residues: CASSLLNSGLETQYF.

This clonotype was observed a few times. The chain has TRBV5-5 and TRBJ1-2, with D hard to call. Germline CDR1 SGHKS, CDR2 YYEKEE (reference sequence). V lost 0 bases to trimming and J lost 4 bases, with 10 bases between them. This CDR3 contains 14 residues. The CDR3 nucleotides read TGTGCCAGCAGCTTGGATCTTCAGACCTATGGCTACACCTTC. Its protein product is CASSLDLQTYGYTF.

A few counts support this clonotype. CDR3 region: CASSQDRLRGRKGGELFF. In DNA form, the CDR3 reads TGTGCCAGCAGCCAAGATCGTCTGAGGGGGCGGAAGGGCGGGGAGCTGTTTTTT. This chain connects TRBV4-2 to TRBJ2-2, with 7 bases matching TRBD1. The CDR3 runs to 18 residues. V lost 0 bases to trimming and J lost 7 bases; unmatched junction nucleotides: 14. CDR1 LGHNA and CDR2 YNFKEQ come from the germline V gene.

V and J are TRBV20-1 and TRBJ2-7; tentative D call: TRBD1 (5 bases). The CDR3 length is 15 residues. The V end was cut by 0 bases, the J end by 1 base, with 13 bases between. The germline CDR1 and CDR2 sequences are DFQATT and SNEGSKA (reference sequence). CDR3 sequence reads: CSARESWGLSYEQYF. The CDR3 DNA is TGCAGTGCTAGAGAGTCGTGGGGCCTTTCCTACGAGCAGTACTTC.

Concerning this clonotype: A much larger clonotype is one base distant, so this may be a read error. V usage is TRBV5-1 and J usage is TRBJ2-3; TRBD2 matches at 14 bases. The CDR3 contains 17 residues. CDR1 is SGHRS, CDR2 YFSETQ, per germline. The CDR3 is CASTLGTSGSNTDTQYF. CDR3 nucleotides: TGCGCCAGCACCTTGGGGACTAGCGGGAGCAACACAGATACGCAGTATTTT.

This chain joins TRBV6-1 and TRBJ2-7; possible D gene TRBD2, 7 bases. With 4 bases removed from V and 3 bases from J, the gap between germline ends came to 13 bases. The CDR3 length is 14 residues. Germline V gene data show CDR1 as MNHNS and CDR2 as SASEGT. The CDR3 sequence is CASSGGGIVYEQYF. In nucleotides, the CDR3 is TGTGCCAGCAGTGGCGGGGGCATCGTCTACGAGCAGTACTTC.